The TCR beta chain described here comes from a study of blood T cell repertoires in COVID-19 (dated by TCRdb to about 2020). Context from the whole study: Samples covering the acute and convalescent phases of COVID-19 were provided by collaborators in the United States, Italy and Spain. The material from the prospective study consisted of cDNA or gDNA derived from T cells, B-cell-depleted T cells, or PBMCs. The dataset comprised deeply sampled blood TCRbeta repertoires from subjects exposed to, actively infected with, or recovered from COVID-19. The repertoires were released in a freely available public database meant as a resource for research on the immune response to SARS-CoV-2. The samples were drawn from the first 160 participants of the ongoing ImmuneRACE study and from 1,200 or so subjects provided by 6 global collaborators. Sample metadata almost always included a de-identified subject ID, COVID-19 status, age in years and sex. Where available, HLA class I and class II types were taken from metadata supplied by the sample provider and were not determined by assay-based typing. Study-wide findings and limitations: The amount of clinical and demographic metadata varied by source and participant and was provided uncurated.

TCRbeta CDR3 regions were amplified from genomic DNA by means of the immunoSEQ Assay, a bias-controlled multiplex PCR. The authors' analysis ran thus. The number of nucleated cells in each sample was estimated from the amplification of reference gene primers within the assay. To quantify the absolute abundance of each unique TCRbeta CDR3 rearrangement, sequence reads were collapsed and filtered. For each sample, productive Simpson clonality was calculated as the square root of Simpson's diversity index over productive rearrangements. As stored in TCRdb, this immuneACCESS dataset retains in-frame rearrangements with V and J assigned. A fraction of the clones does not appear; measured against another copy, unresolved V genes explain less than half of the discrepancy, and the remainder lacks a known reason. V and J calls and clone size are given by that table; D and trimming were obtained from the DNA. The sample profile shows about 190,000 clones; roughly 80% of them were found once. Roughly 12% of the sample comes from the top ten.

A word on this clone: Its recognized antigen is unknown. Per-nucleotide qualities are absent, and no much larger clonotype sits a single base away.

The collaborating institutions used their own protocols to collect whole blood in K2EDTA tubes. For TCRbeta analysis, collaborator samples were shipped as frozen whole blood, as isolated PBMCs, or as DNA extracted from either sample type. This clonotype originated in a woman in her forties or fifties with acute or convalescent COVID-19. Sequencing was done on a sample of peripheral blood.

The nucleotide sequence reads TGTGCCAGCAGAGGACAGGGGGTCGACGAGCAGTACTTC. It is translated as CASRGQGVDEQYF. The chain employs TRBV18 and TRBJ2-7; 10 bases in between match TRBD1. From a lookup of the germline V gene, CDR1 and CDR2 are KGHSH and LQKENI. The CDR3 contains 13 residues, cysteine and phenylalanine counted. CDR3 DNA is the only sequence kept; it has 39 bases, read in frame from the first base. Relative to germline, V is missing 8 bases and J is missing 5 bases, with 6 bases of the junction outside any gene match.